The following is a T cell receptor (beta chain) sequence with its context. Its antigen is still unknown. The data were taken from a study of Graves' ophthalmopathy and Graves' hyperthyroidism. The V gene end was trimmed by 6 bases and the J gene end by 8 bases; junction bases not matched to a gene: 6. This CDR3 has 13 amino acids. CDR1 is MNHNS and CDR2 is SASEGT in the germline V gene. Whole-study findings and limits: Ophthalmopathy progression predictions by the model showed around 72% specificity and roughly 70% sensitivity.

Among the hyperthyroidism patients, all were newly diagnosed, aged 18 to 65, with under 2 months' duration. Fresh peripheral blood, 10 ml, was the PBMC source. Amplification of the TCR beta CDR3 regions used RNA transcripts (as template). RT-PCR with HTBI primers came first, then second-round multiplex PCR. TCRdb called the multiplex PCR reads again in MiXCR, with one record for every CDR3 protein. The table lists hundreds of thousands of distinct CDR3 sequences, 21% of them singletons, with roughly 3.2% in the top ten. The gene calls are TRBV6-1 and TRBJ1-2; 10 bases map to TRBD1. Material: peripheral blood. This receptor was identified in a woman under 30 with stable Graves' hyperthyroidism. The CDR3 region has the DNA TGTGCCAGCAGGAGGACAGGGGGGTACGGCTACACCTTC. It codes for CASRRTGGYGYTF.